The 27 T cell receptor beta chains given below trace back to one sample, sequenced in a study of human T cells and chemical hapten exposure. TCRdb redid the calling of the RACE reads with MiXCR, one entry per CDR3 protein. Of around 330,000 distinct CDR3 sequences detected, around 5.5% appear once; the ten largest clones hold around 8%. Documented time point: pre-sensitization, week 0. Treatment in this sample: therapeutic diphenylcyclopropenone sensitization with weekly scalp DPC. The sample here was whole blood, taken in connection with sensitization to the hapten diphenylcyclopropenone (DPC). Receptor source: a woman under 30 with alopecia areata. Some clones in this sample may be carry-over from other donors' samples.

V gene TRBV6-2 or TRBV6-3 combines with J gene TRBJ2-5; 7 bases fit TRBD2. J lost 2 bases, V lost 6 bases, and 15 bases had no gene match. Germline lookup yields CDR1 MNHEY and CDR2 SVGEGT. The CDR3 is made up of 17 amino acids. This chain's CDR3 is CASRTGRGRMLQETQYF. The CDR3 region has the DNA TGTGCCAGCAGGACTGGGCGGGGGAGGATGCTTCAAGAGACCCAGTACTTC.

This clonotype was observed a handful of times. The chain recombines TRBV6-6 with TRBJ2-2, with TRBD2 matching over 8 bases. The CDR3 extends over 14 amino acids. In germline, CDR1 is MNHNY, CDR2 SVGAGI (reference sequence). Trimming took 10 bases from V and 2 from J; bases not matched to a gene: 6. The CDR3 bases are TGTGCCATCCGACTAGCGACCAACACCGGGGAGCTGTTTTTT. This translates into CAIRLATNTGELFF.

This clonotype was picked up many times. The rearrangement uses TRBV7-9 and TRBJ1-5; D remains unclear. Trimming stripped 1 base from V and 1 base from J, with 8 bases between. Germline assignment: CDR1 SEHNR and CDR2 FQNEAQ (reference sequence). CDR3 length: 15 residues. The CDR3 reads CASSLDGRSNQPQHF. DNA for the CDR3: TGTGCCAGCAGCTTAGATGGCAGGAGCAATCAGCCCCAGCATTTT.

The gene calls are TRBV14 and TRBJ1-2, with 9 bases matching TRBD1. Trimming took 0 bases from V and 1 from J; bases not matched to a gene: 15. The CDR3 contains 20 residues. The germline V gene encodes CDR1 SGHDN and CDR2 FVKESK. The CDR3 here is CASSQEPLRMPGQGNYGYTF. CDR3 sequence (DNA): TGTGCCAGCAGCCAAGAACCCCTCCGCATGCCGGGACAGGGTAACTATGGCTACACCTTC.

This clonotype has more than one count but fewer than ten. This rearrangement joins TRBV12-3 or TRBV12-4 to TRBJ2-3; D gene ambiguous. Between the trimmed V and J ends, which lost 6 bases and 0 bases, there was a span of 10 bases. CDR3 length equals 14 residues. The DNA for the CDR3 is TGTGCCAGCAGCTGGGAATCTAGCACAGATACGCAGTATTTT. As protein: CASSWESSTDTQYF.

The chain recombines TRBV20-1 with TRBJ2-7, with a possible D match to TRBD2 (6 bases). V lost 3 bases and J lost 0, with 15 bases in between. This CDR3 is built from 15 residues. Per the germline V gene, CDR1 is DFQATT and CDR2 is SNEGSKA (reference sequence). DNA of the CDR3: TGCAGTGCTAGGACGGAGGGTAGAAACTCCTACGAGCAGTACTTC. Its translation: CSARTEGRNSYEQYF.

This clonotype was seen a handful of times. The chain combines TRBV12-5 with TRBJ2-3; 7 bases align to TRBD1. J lost 0 bases, V lost 2 bases, and 5 bases had no gene match. In germline, CDR1 is LGHNT, CDR2 FRNRAP. The CDR3 loop spans 16 amino acids. DNA of the CDR3: TGTGCTAGTGGTTTGACTCTCAGGGGGAGCACAGATACGCAGTATTTT. It translates to CASGLTLRGSTDTQYF.

This clonotype was detected ten times or more. V is TRBV6-6 and J is TRBJ2-3; 7 bases fit TRBD2. The CDR3 runs to 15 residues. V lost 7 bases to trimming and J lost 5 bases; unmatched junction nucleotides: 12. Germline CDR1 is MNHNY and CDR2 is SVGAGI (reference sequence). The CDR3 DNA reads as TGTGCCAGCATACCGGGTTCGTTAGCGGGAGATACGCAGTATTTT. Its protein is CASIPGSLAGDTQYF.

V and J are TRBV27 and TRBJ1-6; perhaps TRBD1 as D (6 bases). Germline V gene sequence: CDR1 MNHEY, CDR2 SMNVEV (reference sequence). The V end lost 8 bases, the J end lost 12 bases, and 20 bases lay between the germline ends. The CDR3 loop spans 14 amino acids. CDR3 protein: CASGWDNPGGPLHF. In nucleotides, the CDR3 is TGTGCCAGCGGATGGGACAACCCCGGTGGACCCCTCCACTTT.

The rearrangement joins TRBV6-4 to TRBJ2-3; 12 bases align to TRBD2. CDR3 length: 19 residues. The V gene's germline CDR1 is MRHNA and CDR2 SNTAGT. V lost 2 bases and J lost 1; bases outside the gene matches: 10. CDR3 coding DNA: TGTGCCAGCAGTGACCCGGCCTCTAGCGGGGGGGCCGGCACAGATACGCAGTATTTT. Translated: CASSDPASSGGAGTDTQYF.

V is TRBV24-1 and J is TRBJ2-3; TRBD2 agrees at 13 bases. The germline CDR1 and CDR2 sequences are KGHDR and SFDVKD. Losses at the gene ends were 5 bases for V and 2 bases for J; bases not matched to a gene: 9. This CDR3 is built from 18 residues. The CDR3 DNA follows: TGTGCCACCAGTGGCCCGACTAGCGGGGGGATTCACACAGATACGCAGTATTTT. It translates to CATSGPTSGGIHTDTQYF.

This clonotype was seen many times. The genes are TRBV4-2 and TRBJ1-4; D possibly corresponds to TRBD1 (6 bases). The CDR3 contains 19 residues. CDR1 and CDR2 from the germline V gene are LGHNA and YNFKEQ. Trimming left V 2 bases short and J 2 bases short, with 21 bases between. The CDR3 DNA follows: TGTGCCAGCAGCCAATTTCGGGACATTTTGACCGGTACTAATGAAAAACTGTTTTTT. This translates into CASSQFRDILTGTNEKLFF.

This clonotype appeared a few times. The genes are TRBV12-3 or TRBV12-4 and TRBJ2-2, with D unresolved. This CDR3 has 14 amino acids. V was trimmed by 6 bases and J by 3 bases, leaving 11 bases between them. The CDR3 region is CASRSQTDTGELFF. Here the CDR3 DNA reads TGTGCCAGCAGATCCCAAACTGACACCGGGGAGCTGTTTTTT.

This clonotype was detected a few times. V is TRBV29-1 and J is TRBJ2-7; the D gene is possibly TRBD2 (7 bases). V dropped 7 bases and J dropped 2 bases, with 15 bases sitting between them. This CDR3 comprises 13 residues. Germline CDR1 is SQVTM and CDR2 is ANQGSEA. The CDR3 loop reads CSAYGGPTYEQYF. Written as DNA, the CDR3 is TGCAGCGCTTACGGGGGGCCGACCTACGAGCAGTACTTC.

The chain recombines TRBV2 with TRBJ1-2; D might be TRBD1 (5 bases). Trimming left V 1 base short and J 6 bases short, with 15 bases between. From germline, CDR1 is SNHLY and CDR2 FYNNEI. CDR3 length equals 15 residues. The DNA for the CDR3 is TGTGCCAGCAGTGAAGTGGGGCTATCCTGGAATGGCTACACCTTC. This gives the protein CASSEVGLSWNGYTF.

This clonotype has a handful of counts. The genes are TRBV20-1 and TRBJ1-5, with unresolved D. V lost 3 bases and J lost 1, with 22 bases in between. The CDR3 consists of 18 residues. CDR1 and CDR2 (germline): DFQATT, SNEGSKA (reference sequence). The CDR3: CSARGFRRMPRSNQPQHF. In nucleotides, the CDR3 is TGCAGTGCTAGGGGATTCAGGCGGATGCCTAGGAGCAATCAGCCCCAGCATTTT.

The chain uses TRBV6-5 and TRBJ1-6; D perhaps matches TRBD1 (5 bases). CDR1 MNHEY and CDR2 SVGAGI come from the germline V gene. Trimming took off 8 bases at V and 7 bases at J, with 18 bases between the two ends. The CDR3 spans 15 residues. The CDR3 spells CASGGRGLGNSPLHF. In DNA, the CDR3 is TGTGCCAGCGGGGGACGAGGCCTTGGGAATTCACCCCTCCACTTT.

The V and J genes are TRBV7-9 and TRBJ2-1, with D perhaps assigned TRBD1 or TRBD2 (6 bases each). CDR1 is SEHNR, CDR2 FQNEAQ, per germline (reference sequence). The germline V and J ends were trimmed by 6 bases and 15 bases, with 18 bases remaining between them. The CDR3 has 12 amino acids. CDR3 amino acids: CASRVGGQSMFF. The CDR3 DNA reads as TGTGCCAGCAGGGTGGGGGGACAAAGTATGTTCTTC.

This clonotype was seen only a few times. The V call is TRBV6-1, the J call TRBJ1-5, with a tentative D call TRBD1 (6 bases). V gave up 8 bases and J gave up 7 bases, with 18 bases separating them. The V gene's germline CDR1 is MNHNS and CDR2 SASEGT. The CDR3 runs 14 residues. Here the CDR3 DNA reads TGTGCCAGCCAAACAGGGACCTCAATCCAGCCCCAGCATTTT. Protein product: CASQTGTSIQPQHF.

Many counts were recorded for this clonotype. This chain connects TRBV4-2 to TRBJ1-3; D uncertain. Between the trimmed V and J ends, which lost 0 bases and 0 bases, there was a span of 12 bases. The CDR3 has 17 residues. Germline V CDR1 and CDR2: LGHNA, YNFKEQ. As DNA, the CDR3 is TGTGCCAGCAGCCAAGATTTAAGGGCCTCCTCTGGAAACACCATATATTTT. It encodes CASSQDLRASSGNTIYF.

In this sample, this clonotype turned up a few times. The CDR3: CSVRDSEEKLFF. As DNA, the CDR3 is TGCAGCGTCCGGGACAGCGAAGAAAAACTGTTTTTT. The gene calls are TRBV29-1 and TRBJ1-4; 7 nucleotides agree with TRBD1. Losses at the gene ends were 6 bases for V and 8 bases for J; bases not matched to a gene: 6. CDR3 length equals 12 residues. Germline CDR1 reads SQVTM; CDR2 reads ANQGSEA.

This clonotype has a handful of counts. The rearrangement uses TRBV3-1 and TRBJ1-2; 10 positions agree with TRBD1. CDR1 LGHDT and CDR2 YNNKEL come from the germline V gene (reference sequence). This CDR3 contains 15 residues. Unmatched junction bases numbered 9, after V lost 3 bases and J lost 8 bases. Written as DNA, the CDR3 is TGTGCCAGCAGCCAGACCGGGACAGGGGCGGAAGGCTACACCTTC. Amino acids: CASSQTGTGAEGYTF.

There are many counts of this clonotype. V gene TRBV5-5 combines with J gene TRBJ2-5, with D maybe TRBD2 (5 bases). Germline V gene sequence: CDR1 SGHKS, CDR2 YYEKEE (reference sequence). The CDR3 is made up of 16 amino acids. V was shortened by 5 bases and J by 1 base, with 18 bases between the two germline ends. The CDR3 DNA is TGTGCCAGCAGGCCATCGCCATCGGGGTCCCAAGAGACCCAGTACTTC. This translates into CASRPSPSGSQETQYF. Variable domain in full (rest from reference TRBV5-5 and TRBJ2-5): DAGVTQSPTHLIKTRGQQVTLRCSPISGHKSVSWYQQVLGQGPQFIFQYYEKEERGRGNFPDRFSARQFPNYSSELNVNALLLGDSALYLCASRPSPSGSQETQYFGPGTRLLVL.

This clonotype was counted between two and nine times. This chain joins TRBV7-2 and TRBJ1-5, with D unresolved. There are 13 residues in the CDR3. V was clipped by 1 base and J by 6 bases, with 7 bases between them. CDR1 and CDR2 from the germline V gene are SGHTA and FQGNSA. The CDR3 region has the DNA TGTGCCAGCAGCTTAGTAACGGGTCAGCCCCAGCATTTT. The encoded protein is CASSLVTGQPQHF.

The V gene is TRBV28, the J gene TRBJ1-2; D is uncertain. The germline V and J ends were trimmed by 2 bases and 8 bases, with 15 bases remaining between them. The CDR3 runs to 14 residues. Germline-derived CDR1 and CDR2 are MDHEN and SYDVKM. The CDR3 loop is CASSLLGPLDGYTF. Written as DNA, the CDR3 is TGTGCCAGCAGTTTACTCGGTCCCCTTGACGGCTACACCTTC.

This clonotype appeared many times. The chain combines TRBV28 with TRBJ2-3; 11 bases are a match to TRBD2. V dropped 5 bases and J dropped 4; count of bases not matched to a gene: 5. The germline V gene encodes CDR1 MDHEN and CDR2 SYDVKM. The CDR3 runs to 15 residues. The CDR3, as DNA: TGTGCCAGCAGTATGGGACTAGCGGCGCCAGATACGCAGTATTTT. Its translation: CASSMGLAAPDTQYF.

This clonotype was found many times. J is TRBJ1-5 and V is TRBV6-2 or TRBV6-3; 7 bases match TRBD1. Trimming at V came to 7 bases and at J to 3 bases, leaving 9 bases not matched to a gene. The germline CDR1 and CDR2 sequences are MNHEY and SVGEGT. The CDR3 consists of 15 residues. DNA of the CDR3: TGTGCCAGCACCCCCGCAGGGGGATACAATCAGCCCCAGCATTTT. This gives the protein CASTPAGGYNQPQHF.